This record covers a single T cell receptor (beta chain). Antigen specificity is unknown. The data derive from a study of PD-1 blockade in classical Hodgkin lymphoma. As for the study in general: Patients were treated with nivolumab at 3 mg/kg, and this was given intravenously every 2 weeks. General study points: Baseline TCR diversity was reportedly lower in newly diagnosed patients than healthy donors. Patients who initiated nivolumab within 1 year of ASCT were excluded.

This CDR3 contains 16 residues. Germline V gene lookup returns CDR1 ENHRY and CDR2 SYGVKD. Trimming took off 4 bases at V and 5 bases at J, with 17 bases between the two ends. Brentuximab vedotin exposure varied among the patients, all of whom had relapsed after autologous stem cell transplantation. Investigators isolated CD4+ T cells from thawed PBMCs through magnetic negative selection. Profiling relied on immunoSEQ multiplex PCR, and the TCRdb table lists in-frame clones only, not all of them. This sample has 10,000 to 15,000 clones, with around 90% found just once. This specimen was CD4+ T cells from blood, taken at baseline. The chain combines TRBV10-3 with TRBJ1-4, with no clear D. This clonotype was sampled from a human donor with classical Hodgkin lymphoma. CDR3 nucleotides: TGTGCCATCAGTGTGTACCCAGGTCCGCTGAATGAAAAACTGTTTTTT. It translates to CAISVYPGPLNEKLFF.